The clone carrying this T cell receptor (beta chain) was observed a handful of times. The antigen is undetermined. The data were taken from a study of beta chain features in type 1 diabetes. General study results and limits: Fewer insertions but more deletions were seen at VDJ junctions in type 1 diabetes patients. All four CD4+ subsets of Type 1 diabetes patients contained TCRB CDR3s that were moderately but significantly shorter.

Sequencing targeted expressed TCRB transcripts, as all isolated RNA had been reverse transcribed. Deep immunoSEQ sequencing covered naive, central memory and regulatory T cell samples. Sequencing was performed with immunoSEQ multiplex PCR; in TCRdb, only in-frame clones are kept and a portion is missing. The sample lists about 640,000 clones; 9.5% to 15% were seen once. The V end was cut by 5 bases, the J end by 1 base, with 11 bases between. The V gene's germline CDR1 is SEHNR and CDR2 FQNEAQ (reference sequence). This CDR3 has 14 residues. One heparinised blood draw, averaging around 0.12 L, came from each donor.

The receptor was isolated from a man between 25 and 39 years old with type 1 diabetes. The gene calls are TRBV7-9 and TRBJ1-1; D gene unclear. The specimen was naive CD4+ T cells from blood. CDR3 region: CASSLTDSNTEAFF. The CDR3 DNA reads as TGTGCCAGCAGCCTCACGGACTCGAACACTGAAGCTTTCTTT.